The rows below give T cell receptor beta chains drawn from one sample of a study of blood T cell repertoires in COVID-19. Sequencing used immunoSEQ multiplex PCR; TCRdb keeps in-frame clones, though not all of them. The profile covers under 300,000 clones, with approximately 85% appearing a single time and 0.7% to 0.85% taken by the ten largest. Sequencing was done on a sample of peripheral blood. Receptor source: a woman under 40 with acute or convalescent COVID-19. Both conserved end residues are part of each CDR3. Fields, in order: V gene, CDR3 length, D gene, J gene, CDR3 DNA, CDR3 protein. The D gene is left open where the match is weak.

V gene: TRBV7-2
CDR3 length: 15
D gene: .
J gene: TRBJ1-4
CDR3 DNA: TGTGCCAGCAGCTTAGGGGCGACGGTCAGAGAAAAACTGTTTTTT
CDR3 protein: CASSLGATVREKLFF

V gene: TRBV2
CDR3 length: 15
D gene: TRBD2
J gene: TRBJ2-5
CDR3 DNA: TGTGCCAGCAGCCCTAGCGGGGGCCACGGGGAGACCCAGTACTTC
CDR3 protein: CASSPSGGHGETQYF

V gene: TRBV7-2
CDR3 length: 16
D gene: TRBD2
J gene: TRBJ2-7
CDR3 DNA: TGTGCCAGCAGCCCAACGGCCACTAGCGGGAGGGCCACGCAGTACTTC
CDR3 protein: CASSPTATSGRATQYF

V gene: TRBV5-1
CDR3 length: 15
D gene: TRBD1
J gene: TRBJ1-5
CDR3 DNA: TGCGCCAGCAGCTTGGGCAGGGGGAACGATCAGCCCCAGCATTTT
CDR3 protein: CASSLGRGNDQPQHF

V gene: TRBV4-1
CDR3 length: 12
D gene: .
J gene: TRBJ2-7
CDR3 DNA: TGCGCCAGCAGCCAACAGGCCTACGAGCAGTACTTC
CDR3 protein: CASSQQAYEQYF

V gene: TRBV7-6
CDR3 length: 20
D gene: TRBD2
J gene: TRBJ2-1
CDR3 DNA: TGTGCCAGCAGCCAGGGATTGGGACTAGCGGGAGGGAGCTCCTACAATGAGCAGTTCTTC
CDR3 protein: CASSQGLGLAGGSSYNEQFF

V gene: TRBV10-3
CDR3 length: 13
D gene: .
J gene: TRBJ2-2
CDR3 DNA: TGTGCCATCAGTGAAGCTCAAACCGGGGAGCTGTTTTTT
CDR3 protein: CAISEAQTGELFF

V gene: TRBV9
CDR3 length: 15
D gene: TRBD1
J gene: TRBJ1-1
CDR3 DNA: TGTGCCAGTCAGGACCCGGGACAGGGGAACACTGAAGCTTTCTTT
CDR3 protein: CASQDPGQGNTEAFF

V gene: TRBV24-1
CDR3 length: 17
D gene: TRBD2
J gene: TRBJ2-1
CDR3 DNA: TGTGCCACCAGTAGTCGCAGCGGGAGGAATACCTACAATGAGCAGTTCTTC
CDR3 protein: CATSSRSGRNTYNEQFF

V gene: TRBV12-5
CDR3 length: 16
D gene: TRBD1
J gene: TRBJ1-6
CDR3 DNA: TGTGCTAGTGGTTTGAGTGGGACAGGGAAAAAATTCACCCTCCACTTT
CDR3 protein: CASGLSGTGKKFTLHF

V gene: TRBV5-6
CDR3 length: 19
D gene: .
J gene: TRBJ1-1
CDR3 DNA: TGTGCCAGCAGCTATAGGGGGAACGGGTACAGAAGAACGAACACTGAAGCTTTCTTT
CDR3 protein: CASSYRGNGYRRTNTEAFF